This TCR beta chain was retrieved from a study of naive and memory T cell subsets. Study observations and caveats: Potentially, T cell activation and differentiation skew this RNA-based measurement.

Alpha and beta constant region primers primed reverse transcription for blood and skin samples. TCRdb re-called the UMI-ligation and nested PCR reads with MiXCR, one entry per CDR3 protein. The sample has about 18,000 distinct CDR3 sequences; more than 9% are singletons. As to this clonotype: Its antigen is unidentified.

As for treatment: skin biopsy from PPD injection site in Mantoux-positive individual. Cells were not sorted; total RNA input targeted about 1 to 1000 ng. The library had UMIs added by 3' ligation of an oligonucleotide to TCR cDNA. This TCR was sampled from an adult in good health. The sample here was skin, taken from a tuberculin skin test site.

CDR3 bases: TGTGCCAGCAGCAAGGCCGGGGGACTAGCGGGGGGGCGAGAGCAGTACTTC. This encodes CASSKAGGLAGGREQYF. The rearrangement joins TRBV7-2 to TRBJ2-7; 16 bases match TRBD2. V gave up 5 bases and J gave up 7 bases; unmatched junction bases: 11. The CDR3 runs 17 residues. CDR1 SGHTA and CDR2 FQGNSA come from the germline V gene.